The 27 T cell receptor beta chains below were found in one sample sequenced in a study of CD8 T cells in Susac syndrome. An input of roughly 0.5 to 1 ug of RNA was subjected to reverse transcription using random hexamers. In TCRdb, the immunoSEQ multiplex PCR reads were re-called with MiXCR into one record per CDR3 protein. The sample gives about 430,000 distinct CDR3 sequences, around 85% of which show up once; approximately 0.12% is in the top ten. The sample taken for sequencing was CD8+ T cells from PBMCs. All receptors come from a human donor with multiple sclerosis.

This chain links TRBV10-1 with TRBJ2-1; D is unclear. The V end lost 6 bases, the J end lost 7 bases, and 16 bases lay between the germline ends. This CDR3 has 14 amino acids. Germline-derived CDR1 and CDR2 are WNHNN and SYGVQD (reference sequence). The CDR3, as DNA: TGCGCCAGCAGCCTCCCGATGGATACTAATGAGCAGTTCTTC. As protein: CASSLPMDTNEQFF.

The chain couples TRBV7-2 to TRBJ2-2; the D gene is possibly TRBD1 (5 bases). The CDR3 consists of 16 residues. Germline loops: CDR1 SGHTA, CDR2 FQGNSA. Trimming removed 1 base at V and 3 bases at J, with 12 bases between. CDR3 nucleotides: TGTGCCAGCAGCTTAGTAGGGGCGTCGGACACCGGGGAGCTGTTTTTT. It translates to CASSLVGASDTGELFF.

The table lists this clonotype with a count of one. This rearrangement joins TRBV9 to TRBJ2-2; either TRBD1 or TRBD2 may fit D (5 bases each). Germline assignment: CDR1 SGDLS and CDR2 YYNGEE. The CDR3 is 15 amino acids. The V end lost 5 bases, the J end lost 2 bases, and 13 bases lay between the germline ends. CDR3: CASRVGDVNTGELFF. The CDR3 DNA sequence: TGTGCCAGCAGGGTGGGGGACGTCAACACCGGGGAGCTGTTTTTT.

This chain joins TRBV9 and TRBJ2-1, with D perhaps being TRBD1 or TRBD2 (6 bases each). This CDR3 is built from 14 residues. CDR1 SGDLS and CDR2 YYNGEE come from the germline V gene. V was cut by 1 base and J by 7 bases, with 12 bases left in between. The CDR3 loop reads CASSVTGGTNEQFF. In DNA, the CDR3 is TGTGCCAGCAGCGTAACTGGAGGGACAAATGAGCAGTTCTTC. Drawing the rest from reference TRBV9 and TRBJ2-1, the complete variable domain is DSGVTQTPKHLITATGQRVTLRCSPRSGDLSVYWYQQSLDQGLQFLIQYYNGEERAKGNILERFSAQQFPDLHSELNLSSLELGDSALYFCASSVTGGTNEQFFGPGTRLTVL.

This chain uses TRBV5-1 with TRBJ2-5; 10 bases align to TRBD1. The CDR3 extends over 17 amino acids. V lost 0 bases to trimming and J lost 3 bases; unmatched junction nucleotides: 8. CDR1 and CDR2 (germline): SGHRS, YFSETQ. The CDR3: CASSLGVAGTGEETQYF. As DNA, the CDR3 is TGCGCCAGCAGCTTGGGTGTCGCCGGGACAGGGGAAGAGACCCAGTACTTC. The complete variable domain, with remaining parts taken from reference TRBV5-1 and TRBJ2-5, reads KAGVTQTPRYLIKTRGQQVTLSCSPISGHRSVSWYQQTPGQGLQFLFEYFSETQRNKGNFPGRFSGRQFSNSRSEMNVSTLELGDSALYLCASSLGVAGTGEETQYFGPGTRLLVL.

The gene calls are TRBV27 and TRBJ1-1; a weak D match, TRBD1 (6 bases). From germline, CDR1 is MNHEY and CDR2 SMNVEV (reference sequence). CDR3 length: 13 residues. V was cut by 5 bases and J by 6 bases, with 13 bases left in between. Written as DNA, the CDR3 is TGTGCCAGCAGTGTTCACAGGGTCGCTGAAGCTTTCTTT. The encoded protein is CASSVHRVAEAFF.

CDR3 DNA: TGTGCCAGCAGCCAAGAGGCCTCAGATACGCAGTATTTT. This codes for CASSQEASDTQYF. The chain links TRBV14 to TRBJ2-3; no definite D call. There are 13 residues in the CDR3. CDR1 is SGHDN, CDR2 FVKESK, per germline. V shed 0 bases and J shed 4 bases, with 5 bases lying between them. Variable domain in full (rest from reference TRBV14 and TRBJ2-3): EAGVTQFPSHSVIEKGQTVTLRCDPISGHDNLYWYRRVMGKEIKFLLHFVKESKQDESGMPNNRFLAERTGGTYSTLKVQPAELEDSGVYFCASSQEASDTQYFGPGTRLTVL.

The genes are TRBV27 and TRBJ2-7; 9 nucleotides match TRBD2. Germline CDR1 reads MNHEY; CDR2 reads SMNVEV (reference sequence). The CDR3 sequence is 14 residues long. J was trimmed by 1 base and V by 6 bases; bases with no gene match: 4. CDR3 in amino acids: CASRLAGESYEQYF. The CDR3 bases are TGTGCCAGCAGATTAGCGGGAGAGTCCTACGAGCAGTACTTC.

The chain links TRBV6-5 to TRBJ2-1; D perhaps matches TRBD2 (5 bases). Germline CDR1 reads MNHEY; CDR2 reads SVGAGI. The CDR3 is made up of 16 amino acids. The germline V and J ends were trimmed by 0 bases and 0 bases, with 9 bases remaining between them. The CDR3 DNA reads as TGTGCCAGCAGTTACTCGATCGGGGACTCCTACAATGAGCAGTTCTTC. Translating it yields CASSYSIGDSYNEQFF.

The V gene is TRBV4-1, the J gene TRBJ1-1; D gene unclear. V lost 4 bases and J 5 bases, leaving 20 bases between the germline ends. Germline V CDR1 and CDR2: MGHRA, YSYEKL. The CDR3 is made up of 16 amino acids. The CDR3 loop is CASSPPLGARGTEAFF. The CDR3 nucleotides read TGCGCCAGCAGCCCTCCCCTCGGAGCCCGGGGAACTGAAGCTTTCTTT.

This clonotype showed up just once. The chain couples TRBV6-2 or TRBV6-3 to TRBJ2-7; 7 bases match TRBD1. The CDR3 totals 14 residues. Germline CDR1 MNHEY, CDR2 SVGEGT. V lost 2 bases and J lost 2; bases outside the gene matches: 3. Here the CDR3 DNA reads TGTGCCAGCAGTTACCGGGACAGCCCCTACGAGCAGTACTTC. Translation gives CASSYRDSPYEQYF.

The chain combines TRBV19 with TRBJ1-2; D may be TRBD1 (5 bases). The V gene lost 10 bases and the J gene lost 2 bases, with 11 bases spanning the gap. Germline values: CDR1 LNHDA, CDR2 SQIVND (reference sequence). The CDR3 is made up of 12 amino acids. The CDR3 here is CATGGANYGYTF. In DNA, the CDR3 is TGTGCCACGGGTGGGGCGAACTATGGCTACACCTTC.

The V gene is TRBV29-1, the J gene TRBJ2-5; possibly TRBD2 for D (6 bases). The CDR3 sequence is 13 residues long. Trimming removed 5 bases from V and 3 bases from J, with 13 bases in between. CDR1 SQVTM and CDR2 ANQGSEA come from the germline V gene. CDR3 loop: CSVQKGTEETQYF. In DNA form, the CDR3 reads TGCAGCGTTCAAAAAGGGACTGAAGAGACCCAGTACTTC. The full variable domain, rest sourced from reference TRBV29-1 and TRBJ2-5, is SAVISQKPSRDICQRGTSLTIQCQVDSQVTMMFWYRQQPGQSLTLIATANQGSEATYESGFVIDKFPISRPNLTFSTLTVSNMSPEDSSIYLCSVQKGTEETQYFGPGTRLLVL.

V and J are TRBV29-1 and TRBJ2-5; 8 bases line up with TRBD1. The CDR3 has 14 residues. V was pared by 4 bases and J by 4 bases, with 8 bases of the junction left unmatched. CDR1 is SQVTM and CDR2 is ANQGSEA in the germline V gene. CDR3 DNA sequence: TGCAGCGTTGCAGGGGGCAGTATTTTAGAGACCCAGTACTTC. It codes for CSVAGGSILETQYF.

CDR3 DNA sequence: TGTGCCAGCAGCCCACCTCGGGGCGGGAGTAGAGGGTACGAGCAGTACTTC. Translation gives CASSPPRGGSRGYEQYF. V is TRBV3-1 and J is TRBJ2-7, with 7 bases that match TRBD2. The CDR3 totals 17 residues. Germline V lookup: CDR1 LGHDT, CDR2 YNNKEL (reference sequence). J lost 4 bases, V lost 4 bases, and 16 bases had no gene match.

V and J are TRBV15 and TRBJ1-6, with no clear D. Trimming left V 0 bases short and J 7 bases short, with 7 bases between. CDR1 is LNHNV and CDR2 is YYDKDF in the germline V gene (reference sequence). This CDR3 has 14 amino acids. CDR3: CATSRDTENSPLHF. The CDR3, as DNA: TGTGCCACCAGCAGAGATACGGAAAATTCACCCCTCCACTTT.

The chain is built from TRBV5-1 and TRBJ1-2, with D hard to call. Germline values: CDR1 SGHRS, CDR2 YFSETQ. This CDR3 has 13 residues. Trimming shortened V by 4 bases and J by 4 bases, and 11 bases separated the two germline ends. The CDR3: CASSGGVIYGYTF. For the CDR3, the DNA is TGCGCCAGCAGCGGCGGGGTCATCTATGGCTACACCTTC.

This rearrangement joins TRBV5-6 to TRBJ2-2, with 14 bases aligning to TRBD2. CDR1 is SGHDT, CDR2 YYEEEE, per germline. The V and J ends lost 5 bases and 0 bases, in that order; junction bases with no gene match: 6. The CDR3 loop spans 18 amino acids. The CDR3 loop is CASRKWTSGRTNTGELFF. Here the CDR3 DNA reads TGTGCCAGCAGGAAGTGGACTAGCGGGAGGACGAACACCGGGGAGCTGTTTTTT.

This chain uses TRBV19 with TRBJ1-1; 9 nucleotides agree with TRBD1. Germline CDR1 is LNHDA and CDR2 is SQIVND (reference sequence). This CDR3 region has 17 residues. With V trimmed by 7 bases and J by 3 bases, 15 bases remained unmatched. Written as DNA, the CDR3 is TGTGCCAGTAACGCTCCCGGGACAGGGTGGCGGGACACTGAAGCTTTCTTT. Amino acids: CASNAPGTGWRDTEAFF.

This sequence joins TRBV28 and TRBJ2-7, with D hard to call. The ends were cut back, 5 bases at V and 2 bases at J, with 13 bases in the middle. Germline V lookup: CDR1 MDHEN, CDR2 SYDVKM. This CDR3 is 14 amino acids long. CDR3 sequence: CASSPRSFPYEQYF. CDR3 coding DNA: TGTGCCAGCAGTCCAAGGTCATTCCCCTACGAGCAGTACTTC.

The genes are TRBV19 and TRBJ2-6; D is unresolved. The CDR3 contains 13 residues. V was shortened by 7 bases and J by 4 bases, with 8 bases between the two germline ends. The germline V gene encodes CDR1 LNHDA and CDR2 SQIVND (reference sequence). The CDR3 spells CASTMGGANVLTF. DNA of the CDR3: TGTGCCAGTACCATGGGGGGGGCCAACGTCCTGACTTTC. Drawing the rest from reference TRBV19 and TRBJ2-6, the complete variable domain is DGGITQSPKYLFRKEGQNVTLSCEQNLNHDAMYWYRQDPGQGLRLIYYSQIVNDFQKGDIAEGYSVSREKKESFPLTVTSAQKNPTAFYLCASTMGGANVLTFGAGSRLTVL.

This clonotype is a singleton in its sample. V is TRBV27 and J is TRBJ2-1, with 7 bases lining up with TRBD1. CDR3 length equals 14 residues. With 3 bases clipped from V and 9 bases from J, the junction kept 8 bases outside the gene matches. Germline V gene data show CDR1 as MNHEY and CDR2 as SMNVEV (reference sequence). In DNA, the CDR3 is TGTGCCAGCAGTTTCGACGGGACAGTCGGTGAGCAGTTCTTC. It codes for CASSFDGTVGEQFF.

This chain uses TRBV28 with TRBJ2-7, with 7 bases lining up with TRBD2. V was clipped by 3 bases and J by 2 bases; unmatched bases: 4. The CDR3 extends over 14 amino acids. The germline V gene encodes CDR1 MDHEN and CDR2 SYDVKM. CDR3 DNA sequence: TGTGCCAGCAGTTTGCGGGAGACTCCCTACGAGCAGTACTTC. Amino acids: CASSLRETPYEQYF.

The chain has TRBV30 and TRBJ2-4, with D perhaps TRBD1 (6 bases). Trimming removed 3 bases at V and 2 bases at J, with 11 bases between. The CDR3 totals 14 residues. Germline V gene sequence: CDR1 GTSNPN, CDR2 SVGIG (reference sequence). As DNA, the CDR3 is TGTGCCTGGAGCCGAGGGGGAACCAAAAACATTCAGTACTTC. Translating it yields CAWSRGGTKNIQYF. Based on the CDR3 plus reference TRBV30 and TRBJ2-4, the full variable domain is SQTIHQWPATLVQPVGSPLSLECTVEGTSNPNLYWYRQAAGRGLQLLFYSVGIGQISSEVPQNLSASRPQDRQFILSSKKLLLSDSGFYLCAWSRGGTKNIQYFGAGTRLSVL.

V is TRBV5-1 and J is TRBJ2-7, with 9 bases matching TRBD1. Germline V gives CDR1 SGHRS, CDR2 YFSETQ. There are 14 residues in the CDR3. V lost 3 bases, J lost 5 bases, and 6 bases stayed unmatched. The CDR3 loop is CASSWGTGSDEQYF. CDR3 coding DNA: TGCGCCAGCAGCTGGGGGACAGGGTCCGACGAGCAGTACTTC.

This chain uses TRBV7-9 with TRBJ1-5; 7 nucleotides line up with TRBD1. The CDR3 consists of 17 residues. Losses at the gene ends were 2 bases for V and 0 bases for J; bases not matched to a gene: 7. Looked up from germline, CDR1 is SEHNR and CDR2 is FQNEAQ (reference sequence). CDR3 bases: TGTGCCAGCAGCTTAATCACGGGACAGCATAGCAATCAGCCCCAGCATTTT. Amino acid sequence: CASSLITGQHSNQPQHF.

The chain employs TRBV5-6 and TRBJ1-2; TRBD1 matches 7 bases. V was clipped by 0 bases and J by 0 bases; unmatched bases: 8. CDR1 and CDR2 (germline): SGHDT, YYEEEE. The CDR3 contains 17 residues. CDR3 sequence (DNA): TGTGCCAGCAGCTTGGGGGGGCCGGGACAGTCTAACTATGGCTACACCTTC. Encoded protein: CASSLGGPGQSNYGYTF.